This TCR beta chain was observed in a study of monozygotic twins with inflammatory bowel disease. TCRdb reprocessed the 5' RACE reads and reports one entry per CDR3 protein, with no DNA. In total, the table holds about 160,000 distinct CDR3 sequences. This CDR3 has 14 residues. The V gene's germline CDR1 is LNHDA and CDR2 SQIVND (reference sequence). The rearrangement links TRBV19 to TRBJ1-1; TCRdb names TRBD1, which stays unverified in the absence of DNA. The TCR originated in a human donor with ulcerative colitis or Crohn's disease, or a healthy co-twin of an affected twin (not recorded which). The sequenced material came from blood. CDR3 loop: CASSHQGINTEAFF.